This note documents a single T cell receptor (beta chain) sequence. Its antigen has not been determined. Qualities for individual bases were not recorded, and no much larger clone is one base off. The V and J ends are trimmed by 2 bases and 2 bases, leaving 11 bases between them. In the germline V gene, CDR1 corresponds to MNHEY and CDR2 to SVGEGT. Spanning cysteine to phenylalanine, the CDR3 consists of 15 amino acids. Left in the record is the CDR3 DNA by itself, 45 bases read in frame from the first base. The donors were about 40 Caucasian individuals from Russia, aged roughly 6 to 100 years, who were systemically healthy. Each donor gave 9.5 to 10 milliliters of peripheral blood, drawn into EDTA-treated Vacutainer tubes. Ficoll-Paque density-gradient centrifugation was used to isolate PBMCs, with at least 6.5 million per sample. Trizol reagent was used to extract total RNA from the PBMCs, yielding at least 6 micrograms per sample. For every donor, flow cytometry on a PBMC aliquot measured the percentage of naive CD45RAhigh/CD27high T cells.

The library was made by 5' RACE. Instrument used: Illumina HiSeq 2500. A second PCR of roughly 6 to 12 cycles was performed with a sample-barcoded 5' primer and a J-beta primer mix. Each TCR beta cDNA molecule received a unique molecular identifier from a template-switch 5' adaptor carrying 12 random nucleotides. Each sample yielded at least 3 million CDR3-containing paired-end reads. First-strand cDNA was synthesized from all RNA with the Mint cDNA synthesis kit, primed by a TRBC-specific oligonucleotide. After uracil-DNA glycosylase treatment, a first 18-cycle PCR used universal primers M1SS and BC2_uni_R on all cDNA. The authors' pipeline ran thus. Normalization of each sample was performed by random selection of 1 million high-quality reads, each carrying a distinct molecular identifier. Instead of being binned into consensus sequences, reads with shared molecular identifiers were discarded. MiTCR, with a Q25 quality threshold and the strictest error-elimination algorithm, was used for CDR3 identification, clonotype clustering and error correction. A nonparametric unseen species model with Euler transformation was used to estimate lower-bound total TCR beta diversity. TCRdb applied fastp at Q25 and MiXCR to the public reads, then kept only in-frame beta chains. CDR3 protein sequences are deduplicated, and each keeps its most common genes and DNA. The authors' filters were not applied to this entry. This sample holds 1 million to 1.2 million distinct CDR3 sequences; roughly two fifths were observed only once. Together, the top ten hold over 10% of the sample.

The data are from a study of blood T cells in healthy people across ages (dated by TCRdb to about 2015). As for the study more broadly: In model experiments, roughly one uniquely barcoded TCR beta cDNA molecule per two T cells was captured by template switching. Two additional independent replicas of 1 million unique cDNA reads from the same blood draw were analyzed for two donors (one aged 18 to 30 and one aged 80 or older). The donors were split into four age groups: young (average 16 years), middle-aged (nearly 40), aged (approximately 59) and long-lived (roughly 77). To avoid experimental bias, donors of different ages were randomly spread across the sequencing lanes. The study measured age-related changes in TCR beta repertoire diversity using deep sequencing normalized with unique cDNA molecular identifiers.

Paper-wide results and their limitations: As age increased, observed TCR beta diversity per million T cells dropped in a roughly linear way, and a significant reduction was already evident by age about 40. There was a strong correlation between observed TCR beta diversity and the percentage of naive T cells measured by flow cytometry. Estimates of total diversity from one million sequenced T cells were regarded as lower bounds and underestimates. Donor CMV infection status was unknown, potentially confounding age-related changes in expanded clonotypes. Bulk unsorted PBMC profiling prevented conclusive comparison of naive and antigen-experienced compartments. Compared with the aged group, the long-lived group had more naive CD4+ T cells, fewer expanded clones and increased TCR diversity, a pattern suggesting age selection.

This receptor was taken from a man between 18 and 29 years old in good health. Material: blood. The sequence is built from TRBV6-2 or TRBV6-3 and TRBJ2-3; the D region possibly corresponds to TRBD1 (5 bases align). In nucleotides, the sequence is TGTGCCAGCAGTTACACGGACATCAACACAGATACGCAGTATTTT. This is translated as CASSYTDINTDTQYF.